This T cell receptor beta chain was sequenced during a study of response to subunit inactivated influenza vaccine. MiXCR, applied by TCRdb to the RT-PCR reads, yields one record per CDR3 protein. The table lists hundreds of thousands of distinct CDR3 sequences, 6.5% to 8% of them singletons. V shed 0 bases, J shed 2 bases, and the junction held 12 bases outside the gene matches. This CDR3 contains 18 residues. CDR1 is SGHDN and CDR2 is FVKESK in the germline V gene. As regards this clonotype: As yet, its antigen is unknown.

Whole-study results and caveats: Authors suggested each seasonal influenza vaccination recruits few new T cells.

J is TRBJ2-7 and V is TRBV14, with 8 bases that match TRBD1. This specimen was PBMCs from blood, taken around 25 months after vaccination. This receptor was obtained from a man between 45 and 75 years old who received an inactivated influenza vaccine. The CDR3 nucleotides are TGTGCCAGCAGCCAAGATTTCCAGGGGGCTTACCAGGCCTACGAGCAGTACTTC. Encoded protein: CASSQDFQGAYQAYEQYF.